The TCR beta chain described here comes from a study of cytomegalovirus exposure and HLA in healthy donors. Primers for the PCR totalled 60 Vbeta and 13 Jbeta. The repertoire was sequenced with immunoSEQ multiplex PCR; TCRdb's copy has only in-frame clones and lacks some. The sample shows around 61,000 clones, just under 85% of them seen only once. The study's findings and limits: It emerged from a later analysis that several of the most significant clusters appeared to be linked to common viral pathogens.

Concerning this clone itself: Its antigen is unidentified.

CDR3 length: 14 amino acids. Looked up from germline, CDR1 is SQVTM and CDR2 is ANQGSEA. Trimming cost V 3 bases and J 3 bases; bases outside gene matches: 7. This chain uses TRBV29-1 with TRBJ2-5; 7 bases map to TRBD1. This clonotype originated in a man in his forties in good health and CMV-seronegative. The sample taken for sequencing was PBMCs. The DNA for the CDR3 is TGCAGCGTTGAGGGTCAGGGGGTAAAAGAGACCCAGTACTTC. Residues: CSVEGQGVKETQYF. The full variable domain, with the rest looked up from reference TRBV29-1 and TRBJ2-5, is SAVISQKPSRDICQRGTSLTIQCQVDSQVTMMFWYRQQPGQSLTLIATANQGSEATYESGFVIDKFPISRPNLTFSTLTVSNMSPEDSSIYLCSVEGQGVKETQYFGPGTRLLVL.